This note documents a single T cell receptor beta chain sequence. This clonotype occurred once. The antigen it binds to is not known. One junction end does not reproduce the germline sequence, and a read error may be involved. TCR repertoires of sorted CD4+ and CD8+ blood T cells from severe aplastic anemia patients and healthy subjects were deep-sequenced in the study. Ficoll-Paque density gradient centrifugation was used to isolate peripheral blood mononuclear cells. Before DNA was extracted, CD4+ and CD8+ T cells were sorted using either FACS or magnetic beads. Genomic DNA was used as template for profiling of TCR beta VDJ combinations and CDR3 sequences. An Illumina HiSeq 2000 was used for TCR repertoire sequencing. On the authors' methods: TRBV/TRBJ rearrangement plots, CDR3 size and DJ length profiles, and Simpson's diversity index were used to evaluate the repertoires. Whichever DNA sequence was most abundant in the deep sequencing data was defined as the immunodominant clone. CDR3 amino acid sequences were screened for sharing across subjects and compared with published repertoires and the VDJdb database. Using fastp trimming at Q25 and MiXCR clonotype assembly, TCRdb reanalyzed the public sequencing data and kept in-frame beta chains. Each CDR3 protein gets just one entry, which takes the most common genes and DNA from the rows behind it. The V and J calls follow TCRdb's processing rather than the paper's. Across this sample there are 250,000 to 350,000 distinct CDR3 sequences, with 56% seen only once. Less than 10% of the sample comes from the top ten.

This record comes from a study of CD8+CD57+ T cells in acquired aplastic anemia listed by TCRdb under 2018. General notes on the study: Extracted DNA from sorted CD4+ and CD8+ cells averaged around 3.3 ug, ranging from about 0.17 to 27.4 ug.

The CDR3 covers 13 residues, taking in both the cysteine and the phenylalanine. Only the CDR3 DNA stays, 39 bases, in frame from base 1. CDR1 and CDR2, looked up from the germline V gene, are MNHEY and SVGAGI. Results and caveats for the whole study, not just this receptor: CD8+ Simpson's diversity did not differ significantly between patients and healthy controls (P=0.060). Some 30 CD8+ CDR3 sequences were shared between patients and controls but appeared highly expressed in patients and within their immunodominant clones.

The rearrangement joined TRBV6-5 to TRBJ2-5, and the D gene may be TRBD1, 5 bases matching. The clonotype was recovered from a human donor with severe aplastic anemia or a healthy control (not recorded which). Sequencing used sorted CD4+, CD8+, or CD8+CD57+ T cells (not recorded which) from PBMCs. The DNA reads TGTGCCAGCAGTTACGGTGGACAAGAGACCCAATACTTC. This encodes CASSYGGQETQYF.